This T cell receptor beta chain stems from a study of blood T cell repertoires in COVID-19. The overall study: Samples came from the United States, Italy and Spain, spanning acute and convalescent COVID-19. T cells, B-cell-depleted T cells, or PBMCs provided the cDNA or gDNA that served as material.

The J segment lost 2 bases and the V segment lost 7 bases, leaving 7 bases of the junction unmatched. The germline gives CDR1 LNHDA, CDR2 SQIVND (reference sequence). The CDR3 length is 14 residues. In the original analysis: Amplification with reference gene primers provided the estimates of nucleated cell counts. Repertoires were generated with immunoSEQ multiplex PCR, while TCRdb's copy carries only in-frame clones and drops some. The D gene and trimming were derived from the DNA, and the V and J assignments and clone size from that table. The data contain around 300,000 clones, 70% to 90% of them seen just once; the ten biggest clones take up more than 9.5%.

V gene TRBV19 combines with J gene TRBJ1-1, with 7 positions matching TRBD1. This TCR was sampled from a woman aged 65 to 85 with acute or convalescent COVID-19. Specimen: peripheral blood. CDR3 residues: CASTLGTVNTEAFF. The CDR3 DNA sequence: TGTGCCAGTACCCTCGGGACAGTCAACACTGAAGCTTTCTTT.